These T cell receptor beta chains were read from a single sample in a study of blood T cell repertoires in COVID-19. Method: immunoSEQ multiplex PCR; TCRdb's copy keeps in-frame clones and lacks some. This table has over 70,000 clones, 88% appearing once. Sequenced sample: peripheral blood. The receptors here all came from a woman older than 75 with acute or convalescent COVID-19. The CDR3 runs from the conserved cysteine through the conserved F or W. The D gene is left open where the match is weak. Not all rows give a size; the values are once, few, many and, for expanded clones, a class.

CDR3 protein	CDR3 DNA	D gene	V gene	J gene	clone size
CATSRDLRDNEQFF	TGTGCCACCAGCAGAGATCTGAGGGACAATGAGCAGTTCTTC	.	TRBV15	TRBJ2-1	.
CASSLAAAYQETQYF	TGTGCCAGCTCACTTGCTGCGGCGTACCAAGAGACCCAGTACTTC	.	TRBV18	TRBJ2-5	.
CASSTSGSNAETQYF	TGTGCCAGTAGTACATCGGGTAGCAATGCTGAGACCCAGTACTTC	.	TRBV19	TRBJ2-5	.
CASIPPGGGHNEQFF	TGTGCCAGCATCCCCCCGGGGGGGGGCCACAATGAGCAGTTCTTC	TRBD2	TRBV6-5	TRBJ2-1	.
CASSATPGGGIYGYTF	TGTGCCAGCAGCGCTACCCCCGGGGGAGGAATCTATGGCTACACCTTC	.	TRBV2	TRBJ1-2	.
CASSEGRARNNSPLHF	TGTGCCAGCAGCGAGGGGAGGGCGCGGAATAATTCACCCCTCCACTTT	.	TRBV11-2	TRBJ1-6	once
CASSPIDRDDEKLFF	TGTGCCAGTAGTCCTATAGACAGGGATGACGAAAAACTGTTTTTT	TRBD1	TRBV19	TRBJ1-4	.
CASSVGQGAVEQYF	TGCGCCAGCAGCGTGGGACAGGGGGCGGTTGAGCAGTACTTC	TRBD1	TRBV5-1	TRBJ2-7	.
CASSRQGSNTGELFF	TGTGCCAGCAGCCGACAGGGATCGAACACCGGGGAGCTGTTTTTT	TRBD1	TRBV6-2/TRBV6-3	TRBJ2-2	.
CAWSRESSYNSPLHF	TGTGCCTGGAGTCGGGAGAGCTCCTATAATTCACCCCTCCACTTT	.	TRBV30	TRBJ1-6	.
CASSDTPASGSHGQFF	TGTGCCAGCAGTGACACCCCGGCTAGCGGTTCTCACGGGCAGTTCTTC	TRBD2	TRBV6-4	TRBJ2-1	.
CASSALPGGPLWEQFF	TGTGCCAGCAGTGCCCTACCGGGGGGCCCCCTTTGGGAGCAGTTCTTC	.	TRBV2	TRBJ2-1	.
CAWSGGYNEQFF	TGTGCCTGGAGCGGAGGGTACAATGAGCAGTTCTTC	.	TRBV30	TRBJ2-1	.
CASSDIHKQDTQYF	TGTGCCAGCAGTGACATCCACAAACAAGATACGCAGTATTTT	.	TRBV25-1	TRBJ2-3	.
CASSRQENQPQHF	TGTGCCAGCAGTCGACAGGAAAATCAGCCCCAGCATTTT	.	TRBV6-2/TRBV6-3	TRBJ1-5	.
CASSQDGTVNYGYTF	TGCGCCAGCAGCCAAGATGGGACAGTAAACTATGGCTACACCTTC	TRBD1	TRBV4-1	TRBJ1-2	once
CASSWGQGEAGELFF	TGTGCCAGCAGCTGGGGGCAGGGCGAAGCCGGGGAGCTGTTTTTT	.	TRBV11-3	TRBJ2-2	.
CASSEEAGQPQHF	TGTGCCAGTAGTGAGGAGGCTGGTCAGCCCCAGCATTTT	.	TRBV19	TRBJ1-5	.
CAWSGDSYQPQHF	TGTGCCTGGAGCGGGGACAGTTATCAGCCCCAGCATTTT	TRBD1	TRBV30	TRBJ1-5	.
CASSLTGQGGTGELFF	TGTGCCAGCAGTTTGACCGGACAGGGCGGCACCGGGGAGCTGTTTTTT	TRBD1	TRBV27	TRBJ2-2	.
CASSQDRGHYNEKLFF	TGCGCCAGCAGCCAAGATAGGGGACATTATAATGAAAAACTGTTTTTT	.	TRBV4-1	TRBJ1-4	.
CASSSLGGPTGELFF	TGTGCCAGCAGCTCACTGGGAGGCCCCACCGGGGAGCTGTTTTTT	.	TRBV11-2	TRBJ2-2	once
CASSEGGGGSPLHF	TGTGCCAGCAGTGAAGGAGGGGGCGGATCACCCCTCCACTTT	TRBD1	TRBV25-1	TRBJ1-6	once
CASSHRSQGGTLNTEAFF	TGCGCCAGCAGTCACCGTAGTCAGGGGGGTACCCTGAACACTGAAGCTTTCTTT	TRBD1	TRBV23-1	TRBJ1-1	.
CASRTTGNEAFF	TGTGCCAGCAGGACGACAGGGAACGAAGCTTTCTTT	TRBD1	TRBV2	TRBJ1-1	.
CASSYGGAGTDTQYF	TGTGCCAGCAGTTACGGAGGGGCAGGCACAGATACGCAGTATTTT	.	TRBV6-2/TRBV6-3	TRBJ2-3	.
CASSDVQGWNTEAFF	TGTGCCAGCAGTGACGTACAGGGATGGAACACTGAAGCTTTCTTT	.	TRBV6-2/TRBV6-3	TRBJ1-1	.
CASSPQDRGRKQYF	TGTGCCAGCAGCCCTCAGGACAGGGGGCGTAAGCAGTACTTC	TRBD1	TRBV2	TRBJ2-7	.
CASSSTGRDRYSGNTIYF	TGTGCCAGCAGTTCTACAGGTCGAGATAGATACTCTGGAAACACCATATATTTT	.	TRBV6-2/TRBV6-3	TRBJ1-3	.
CSASRQGAILGNSPLHF	TGCAGTGCTAGTCGGCAGGGGGCAATCTTGGGAAATTCACCCCTCCACTTT	TRBD1	TRBV20-1	TRBJ1-6	few
CASSPSWSLVQETQYF	TGCGCCAGCAGCCCGAGCTGGAGTTTGGTACAAGAGACCCAGTACTTC	.	TRBV5-1	TRBJ2-5	.
CASSLFGNSPLHF	TGTGCCAGCAGCTTATTCGGGAATTCACCCCTCCACTTT	.	TRBV7-6	TRBJ1-6	.
CSVQLGGNQPQHF	TGCAGCGTTCAACTGGGGGGAAATCAGCCCCAGCATTTT	.	TRBV29-1	TRBJ1-5	.
CATSRERDAGPQFF	TGTGCCACCAGCAGAGAGCGGGACGCAGGACCGCAGTTCTTC	.	TRBV15	TRBJ2-1	.
CASGRTSGITGEQFF	TGTGCCAGCGGGAGGACTAGCGGAATTACAGGGGAGCAGTTCTTC	TRBD2	TRBV6-5	TRBJ2-1	.
CASTLDGLDYGYTF	TGTGCCAGCACCCTAGACGGCTTGGACTATGGCTACACCTTC	.	TRBV6-1	TRBJ1-2	.
CATSGGILGEKLFF	TGTGCCACCAGCGGGGGCATCTTGGGTGAAAAACTGTTTTTT	.	TRBV15	TRBJ1-4	once
CASSLVDGAGNIQYF	TGTGCCAGCAGCTTAGTAGATGGGGCGGGGAACATTCAGTACTTC	.	TRBV7-9	TRBJ2-4	once
CASSSGGEQYF	TGTGCCAGCAGTTCAGGGGGCGAGCAGTACTTC	TRBD1	TRBV12-3/TRBV12-4	TRBJ2-7	.
CASSRLARETQYF	TGTGCCAGCAGTCGACTAGCACGGGAGACCCAGTACTTC	TRBD2	TRBV12-3/TRBV12-4	TRBJ2-5	once
CASSSQPTAQYF	TGTGCCAGCAGTTCCCAGCCGACTGCGCAGTATTTT	.	TRBV12-3/TRBV12-4	TRBJ2-3	.
CASSLPAGSTGELFF	TGCGCCAGCAGCTTGCCAGCGGGAAGCACCGGGGAGCTGTTTTTT	TRBD2	TRBV5-1	TRBJ2-2	.
CASSLAGGSGNTIYF	TGTGCCAGCAGCTTAGCCGGGGGGTCTGGAAACACCATATATTTT	.	TRBV7-9	TRBJ1-3	.
CASSSEGGRSSGELFF	TGCGCCAGCAGCTCCGAGGGCGGGAGAAGTAGCGGGGAGCTGTTTTTT	TRBD2	TRBV5-1	TRBJ2-2	.
CASSVPTGAGANVLTF	TGTGCCAGCAGCGTCCCGACAGGGGCTGGGGCCAACGTCCTGACTTTC	TRBD1	TRBV11-2	TRBJ2-6	.
CASSSIEAGPNYGYTF	TGTGCCAGCAGCTCCATTGAGGCGGGGCCTAACTATGGCTACACCTTC	.	TRBV5-6	TRBJ1-2	.
CATSSRLPPDTQYF	TGTGCCACCAGCAGCAGACTACCCCCGGATACGCAGTATTTT	.	TRBV15	TRBJ2-3	.
CASRLAHNEQFF	TGTGCCAGCCGACTAGCGCACAATGAGCAGTTCTTC	TRBD2	TRBV7-9	TRBJ2-1	.
CAWNRGPYNEQFF	TGTGCCTGGAACAGGGGGCCCTACAATGAGCAGTTCTTC	TRBD1	TRBV30	TRBJ2-1	.
CASSYRGTGGGEKLFF	TGTGCCAGCAGTTACCGAGGGACAGGGGGAGGTGAAAAACTGTTTTTT	TRBD1	TRBV6-5	TRBJ1-4	.
CATSRATGSGNTIYF	TGTGCCACCAGCCGAGCGACAGGGTCTGGAAACACCATATATTTT	TRBD1	TRBV15	TRBJ1-3	.
CASSFRGRGDTQYF	TGTGCCAGCAGTTTCAGGGGGCGAGGGGATACGCAGTATTTT	TRBD1	TRBV27	TRBJ2-3	few
CASSLGLVGDTEAFF	TGTGCCAGCAGCTTAGGCTTGGTGGGCGACACTGAAGCTTTCTTT	.	TRBV7-8	TRBJ1-1	once
CASSLEGGINQPQHF	TGTGCCAGCAGCTTGGAAGGCGGTATCAATCAGCCCCAGCATTTT	.	TRBV5-5	TRBJ1-5	.